The clone carrying this T cell receptor beta chain was counted at least ten times. Amplifying from RNA transcripts, the study obtained TCR beta CDR3 regions. Second-round multiplex PCR came after a first-round RT-PCR that employed HTBI primers. MiXCR was run by TCRdb on the multiplex PCR reads, yielding one entry per CDR3 protein. The sample has fewer than 350,000 distinct CDR3 sequences, roughly a sixth seen once; the top ten hold roughly an eighth. Physicians reached a diagnosis by relying on clinical symptoms, serum thyroxine, TRAb, thyroid ultrasound and orbital computed tomography. The sample is drawn from a study of Graves' ophthalmopathy and Graves' hyperthyroidism. The TCR was taken from an adult man with Graves' ophthalmopathy. Sample: peripheral blood.

Here the CDR3 DNA reads TGCAGTGCAATATCGGGACTAGAATGGGAGACCCAGTACTTC. Protein: CSAISGLEWETQYF. The rearrangement links TRBV20-1 to TRBJ2-5; TRBD2 aligns across 8 bases. The CDR3 loop spans 14 amino acids. Germline V CDR1 and CDR2: DFQATT, SNEGSKA (reference sequence). The ends lost 6 bases at V and 5 bases at J; junction bases unmatched: 11.